A single sample is the source of the 26 T cell receptor beta chains below, sequenced in a study of T cell responses to AZD1222 COVID-19 vaccine. Here immunoSEQ multiplex PCR was the method, and the copy in TCRdb shows in-frame clones only, minus some. The profile shows tens of thousands of clones, approximately 90% of them singletons. The sequencing here drew on peripheral blood, taken on day 0 of MenACWY control vaccination. These receptors were collected from an adult in good health.

As DNA, the CDR3 is TGTGCCAGTAGTATCGTGGGGGCTGGGCTGAGCGGCTACACCTTC. This encodes CASSIVGAGLSGYTF. This chain uses TRBV19 with TRBJ1-2, with D possibly matching TRBD1 (6 bases). Trimming left V 3 bases short and J 8 bases short, with 19 bases between. The CDR3 loop spans 15 amino acids. CDR1 is LNHDA, CDR2 SQIVND, per germline (reference sequence).

This chain uses TRBV5-1 with TRBJ2-5, with D tentatively TRBD2 (6 bases). This CDR3 is 16 amino acids long. Germline V gene sequence: CDR1 SGHRS, CDR2 YFSETQ. Trimming removed 4 bases from V and 2 bases from J, with 18 bases in between. CDR3 nucleotide sequence: TGCGCCAGCAGCCTCATCGGAGGGCCCTCTCAAGAGACCCAGTACTTC. It translates to CASSLIGGPSQETQYF.

The J gene is TRBJ1-4, the V gene TRBV4-3; a weak D match, TRBD1 (5 bases). The CDR3 is made up of 16 amino acids. The V gene lost 0 bases and the J gene lost 0 bases, with 8 bases spanning the gap. Germline V gene sequence: CDR1 LGHNA, CDR2 YSLEER. The CDR3 sequence is CASSQEAGATNEKLFF. The CDR3 nucleotides read TGCGCCAGCAGCCAAGAGGCGGGGGCAACTAATGAAAAACTGTTTTTT.

This sequence joins TRBV5-4 and TRBJ2-7, with 7 nucleotides matching TRBD1. Germline V gene lookup returns CDR1 SGHNT and CDR2 YYREEE (reference sequence). V lost 4 bases, J lost 3 bases, and 10 bases stayed unmatched. CDR3 length: 15 residues. Written as DNA, the CDR3 is TGTGCCAGCAGCCCAGGGACAGCGAGAGACTACGAGCAGTACTTC. It codes for CASSPGTARDYEQYF.

This clone has only one observation. The chain has TRBV4-3 and TRBJ2-7, with 9 nucleotides matching TRBD1. CDR1 is LGHNA and CDR2 is YSLEER in the germline V gene. The CDR3 length is 17 residues. V gave up 3 bases and J gave up 0 bases; unmatched junction bases: 9. CDR3 residues: CASSHEPGQGFSYEQYF. CDR3 in DNA: TGCGCCAGCAGCCATGAACCGGGACAGGGTTTCTCCTACGAGCAGTACTTC.

The genes are TRBV10-3 and TRBJ1-5; TRBD1 matches at 9 bases. J gave up 6 bases and V 6 bases, and 6 bases lay outside the gene matches. CDR3 length equals 14 residues. Germline CDR1 and CDR2: ENHRY and SYGVKD. Here the CDR3 reads CAISPDRGSQPQHF. CDR3 nucleotide sequence: TGTGCCATCAGCCCTGACAGGGGGAGTCAGCCCCAGCATTTT.

J is TRBJ2-1 and V is TRBV10-3; D remains unclear. Germline assignment: CDR1 ENHRY and CDR2 SYGVKD. This CDR3 comprises 14 residues. V dropped 1 base and J dropped 3 bases, with 7 bases sitting between them. The CDR3 DNA reads TGTGCCATCAGTGAGTTTCCGTTCTACAATGAGCAGTTCTTC. Residues: CAISEFPFYNEQFF.

CDR3 sequence reads: CAISESPGTSATNEKLFF. The CDR3 region has the DNA TGTGCCATCAGTGAGTCACCCGGGACATCCGCAACTAATGAAAAACTGTTTTTT. This rearrangement joins TRBV10-3 to TRBJ1-4, with a weak D call TRBD1 (6 bases). Germline CDR1 and CDR2: ENHRY and SYGVKD. V was clipped by 0 bases and J by 0 bases, with 14 bases between them. The CDR3 is 18 amino acids.

The rearrangement joins TRBV4-2 to TRBJ1-1; 10 positions match TRBD1. CDR1 and CDR2 from the germline V gene are LGHNA and YNFKEQ. The CDR3 is made up of 16 amino acids. After removal of 4 bases from V and 1 base from J, the junction contained 6 bases not matched to a gene. The CDR3 loop reads CASSPTGQGWNTEAFF. The CDR3 coding sequence is TGTGCCAGCAGCCCTACGGGACAGGGGTGGAACACTGAAGCTTTCTTT.

V usage is TRBV9 and J usage is TRBJ1-2; D unclear. The CDR3 is 15 amino acids. In germline, CDR1 is SGDLS, CDR2 YYNGEE. V was shortened by 4 bases and J by 4 bases, with 17 bases between the two germline ends. CDR3 sequence reads: CASSPRDNWFYGYTF. The CDR3 coding sequence is TGTGCCAGCAGCCCCCGAGACAATTGGTTCTATGGCTACACCTTC.

This sequence joins TRBV6-4 and TRBJ2-1; D gene uncertain. Between the trimmed V and J ends, which lost 3 bases and 2 bases, there was a span of 11 bases. Germline V gene lookup returns CDR1 MRHNA and CDR2 SNTAGT. This CDR3 region has 15 residues. The CDR3 DNA reads as TGTGCCAGCAGTGAGGGCCCTGCGGCCTACAATGAGCAGTTCTTC. It specifies CASSEGPAAYNEQFF.

The V gene is TRBV7-9, the J gene TRBJ1-4, with a tentative D call TRBD1 (6 bases). CDR1 and CDR2 (germline): SEHNR, FQNEAQ (reference sequence). This CDR3 region has 15 residues. V was shortened by 4 bases and J by 3 bases, with 12 bases between the two germline ends. In nucleotides, the CDR3 is TGTGCCAGCAGCTGGCGGGGACAACCTAATGAAAAACTGTTTTTT. It is translated as CASSWRGQPNEKLFF.

This clone was observed a few times. The V call is TRBV7-9, the J call TRBJ2-1; D call uncertain. This CDR3 contains 11 residues. Trimming pared 5 bases from V and 8 bases from J, leaving 7 bases between. From germline, CDR1 is SEHNR and CDR2 FQNEAQ (reference sequence). This CDR3 is CASSDNDEQFF. In nucleotides, the CDR3 is TGTGCCAGCAGCGACAACGATGAGCAGTTCTTC.

The rearrangement joins TRBV5-5 to TRBJ2-6, with TRBD1 matching over 7 bases. Trimming at V came to 4 bases and at J to 3 bases, leaving 7 bases not matched to a gene. CDR1 and CDR2 (germline): SGHKS, YYEKEE (reference sequence). This CDR3 contains 16 residues. Here the CDR3 DNA reads TGTGCCAGCAGCACAACAGGGGAATATGGGGCCAACGTCCTGACTTTC. The encoded protein is CASSTTGEYGANVLTF.

Sample share makes this clone medium-sized. This chain joins TRBV5-4 and TRBJ1-1; 7 positions agree with TRBD1. J gave up 0 bases and V 0 bases, and 14 bases lay outside the gene matches. Germline CDR1 is SGHNT and CDR2 is YYREEE (reference sequence). The CDR3 loop spans 19 amino acids. The CDR3 loop reads CASSLDTQRDRSMNTEAFF. DNA for the CDR3: TGTGCCAGCAGCTTGGACACCCAGAGGGACAGATCCATGAACACTGAAGCTTTCTTT.

DNA for the CDR3: TGCGCCAGCAGTTTGTCCGCCGGGGAGCTGTTTTTT. As protein: CASSLSAGELFF. The rearrangement uses TRBV5-1 and TRBJ2-2; D gene uncertain. The CDR3 sequence is 12 residues long. V was cut by 5 bases and J by 6 bases, with 8 bases left in between. Germline V lookup: CDR1 SGHRS, CDR2 YFSETQ.

The gene calls are TRBV3-1 (or the pseudogene TRBV3-2) and TRBJ2-3, with unresolved D. This CDR3 comprises 14 residues. Trimming stripped 1 base from V and 2 bases from J, with 7 bases between. Germline loops: CDR1 LGHDT, CDR2 YNNKEL (reference sequence). CDR3 DNA sequence: TGTGCCAGCAGCCAAGCCCACGCCACAGATACGCAGTATTTT. Protein product: CASSQAHATDTQYF.

This chain links TRBV19 with TRBJ2-3, with 9 bases lining up with TRBD2. Per the germline V gene, CDR1 is LNHDA and CDR2 is SQIVND (reference sequence). V gave up 4 bases and J gave up 0 bases; unmatched junction bases: 8. This CDR3 comprises 17 residues. The chain's CDR3 is CASSKSSGGPSTDTQYF. CDR3 DNA sequence: TGTGCCAGTAGTAAAAGTAGCGGGGGTCCTAGCACAGATACGCAGTATTTT. Combining the CDR3 with reference TRBV19 and TRBJ2-3 gives the whole variable domain DGGITQSPKYLFRKEGQNVTLSCEQNLNHDAMYWYRQDPGQGLRLIYYSQIVNDFQKGDIAEGYSVSREKKESFPLTVTSAQKNPTAFYLCASSKSSGGPSTDTQYFGPGTRLTVL.

A few counts support this clone. The V call is TRBV2, the J call TRBJ2-1; 9 bases fit TRBD1. The germline V gene encodes CDR1 SNHLY and CDR2 FYNNEI. With 5 bases clipped from V and 0 bases from J, the junction kept 5 bases outside the gene matches. This CDR3 spans 16 amino acids. CDR3 DNA sequence: TGTGCCAGCAGTCGCCTGGGACAGGGCTCCTACAATGAGCAGTTCTTC. Its translation is CASSRLGQGSYNEQFF.

The chain uses TRBV28 and TRBJ1-2, with 7 positions matching TRBD1. This CDR3 contains 16 residues. Per the germline V gene, CDR1 is MDHEN and CDR2 is SYDVKM. Losses at the gene ends were 6 bases for V and 4 bases for J; bases not matched to a gene: 14. The CDR3 loop is CASSLTGTVSGYGYTF. CDR3 DNA sequence: TGTGCCAGCAGCCTAACGGGGACAGTCAGCGGCTATGGCTACACCTTC.

The chain joins TRBV9 to TRBJ2-2, with D perhaps matching TRBD1 (5 bases). Trimming took off 3 bases at V and 5 bases at J, with 11 bases between the two ends. CDR1 and CDR2 (germline): SGDLS, YYNGEE. This CDR3 spans 14 amino acids. The DNA for the CDR3 is TGTGCCAGCAGCGCGACAGTTTCTACCGGGGAGCTGTTTTTT. It encodes CASSATVSTGELFF.

The V and J genes are TRBV7-8 and TRBJ2-7; 7 bases are shared with TRBD1. The CDR3 runs 14 residues. V was pared by 5 bases and J by 2 bases, with 6 bases of the junction left unmatched. Germline CDR1 reads SGHVS; CDR2 reads FQNEAQ. The CDR3 DNA follows: TGTGCCAGCAGCACCCACAGGGGTGCCTACGAGCAGTACTTC. Translation gives CASSTHRGAYEQYF.

The count of this clone is one. V gene TRBV11-3 combines with J gene TRBJ2-3, with 8 positions matching TRBD1. After removal of 5 bases from V and 3 bases from J, the junction contained 4 bases not matched to a gene. The germline V gene encodes CDR1 SGHNT and CDR2 YENEEA. The CDR3 is made up of 14 amino acids. In nucleotides, the CDR3 is TGTGCCAGCAGCAAGGACAGGGCTACAGATACGCAGTATTTT. Its translation is CASSKDRATDTQYF.

The chain couples TRBV19 to TRBJ2-1; D gene unclear. Trimming removed 5 bases from V and 4 bases from J, with 15 bases in between. CDR3 length: 15 residues. Germline V CDR1 and CDR2: LNHDA, SQIVND (reference sequence). CDR3 DNA: TGTGCCAGTAGTCTGAGTACAGCCCATTACAATGAGCAGTTCTTC. This encodes CASSLSTAHYNEQFF.

The V gene is TRBV28, the J gene TRBJ1-5; D gene ambiguous. V was pared by 7 bases and J by 2 bases, with 6 bases between. Germline CDR1 is MDHEN and CDR2 is SYDVKM. This CDR3 has 12 amino acids. CDR3 DNA: TGTGCCAGCAAACCGGGCAATCAGCCCCAGCATTTT. It encodes CASKPGNQPQHF.

The chain combines TRBV2 with TRBJ1-1, with D unclear. This CDR3 comprises 14 residues. V was trimmed by 8 bases and J by 6 bases, leaving 19 bases between them. CDR1 is SNHLY and CDR2 is FYNNEI in the germline V gene. The CDR3 DNA follows: TGTGCCAGCTACGAGACCGGTGGGGTTGCTGAAGCTTTCTTT. Protein product: CASYETGGVAEAFF.